This T cell receptor beta chain was identified during a study of blood T cell repertoires in COVID-19. The assay was immunoSEQ multiplex PCR, and TCRdb's table has in-frame clones only and misses some. In the table there are roughly 41,000 clones, approximately 85% of which are singletons. The CDR3 is 14 residues long. Germline CDR1 and CDR2: SGHTA and FQGNSA. V shed 4 bases and J 2 bases; nucleotides not matched to a gene: 1. What was sequenced was peripheral blood. This sequence originates from a human donor in a cohort sampled during active COVID-19. The donor label of this sample is uncertain. The rearrangement links TRBV7-2 to TRBJ2-5; TRBD2 aligns across 10 bases. The CDR3 region is CASSSTSGQETQYF. The CDR3 nucleotides are TGTGCCAGCAGCTCGACTAGCGGGCAAGAGACCCAGTACTTC.